This is a list of T cell receptor beta chains from one sample in a study of graft-versus-host responses after intestinal transplantation. Using immunoSEQ multiplex PCR, the repertoire was profiled, and TCRdb retains in-frame clones only, with some absent. The data show 5,500 to 6,000 clones, around 33% seen once. The source was alloreactive CD8+ T cells from a mixed lymphocyte reaction culture, collected before intestinal transplant. These receptors came from a human patient who received an intestinal transplant. The CDR3 runs from the conserved cysteine through the conserved F or W. D genes are given only for firm matches. Expanded clones are given a class, and other clones once, few, many or no size at all.

j_call | d_call | v_call | clone_size | cdr3_aa | cdr3_nt
TRBJ2-7 | . | TRBV9 | . | CASSVGWATYEQYF | TGTGCCAGCAGCGTAGGATGGGCGACCTACGAGCAGTACTTC
TRBJ2-7 | . | TRBV7-9 | . | CASMGPQLTEQYF | TGTGCCAGCATGGGCCCCCAGCTGACGGAGCAGTACTTC
TRBJ2-3 | . | TRBV19 | . | CATGTTSTDTQYF | TGTGCCACCGGGACAACAAGCACAGATACGCAGTATTTT
TRBJ1-1 | . | TRBV5-4 | . | CASRKIGRRRTEAFF | TGTGCCAGCAGGAAAATAGGACGGAGGAGAACTGAAGCTTTCTTT
TRBJ2-7 | TRBD2 | TRBV7-9 | many | CASSEPGLAVYEQYF | TGTGCCAGCAGTGAACCTGGACTAGCGGTCTACGAGCAGTACTTC
TRBJ2-7 | . | TRBV12-2 | . | CASRLDVSLTYEQYF | TGTGCAAGTCGCTTAGATGTTAGTCTAACCTACGAGCAGTACTTC
TRBJ2-1 | TRBD2 | TRBV10-3 | . | CAISYGPGTSMNEQFF | TGTGCCATCAGTTATGGACCTGGGACTAGCATGAATGAGCAGTTCTTC
TRBJ2-6 | . | TRBV19 | few | CASSILSLPLSGANVLTF | TGTGCCAGTAGTATCCTCTCCCTCCCACTCTCTGGGGCCAACGTCCTGACTTTC
TRBJ2-7 | TRBD1 | TRBV4-1 | few | CASSQAGTGGTYEQYF | TGCGCCAGCAGCCAAGCCGGGACAGGGGGCACCTACGAGCAGTACTTC
TRBJ2-3 | . | TRBV7-2 | few | CASSTLSQGRDTQYF | TGTGCCAGCAGCACCCTATCTCAGGGGCGAGATACGCAGTATTTT
TRBJ2-7 | . | TRBV11-3 | few | CASSPFRDMGFGHCYEQYF | TGTGCCAGCAGCCCTTTCCGGGACATGGGTTTTGGGCACTGCTACGAGCAGTACTTC
TRBJ2-7 | . | TRBV27 | . | CASSWQGTYEQYF | TGTGCCAGCAGTTGGCAGGGGACCTACGAGCAGTACTTC
TRBJ1-1 | . | TRBV18 | medium-sized | CASSPVSQLNTEAFF | TGTGCCAGCTCACCAGTCTCACAGTTGAACACTGAAGCTTTCTTT
TRBJ1-3 | TRBD1 | TRBV6-5 | medium-sized | CASSYGTGTGNTIYF | TGTGCCAGCAGTTACGGGACAGGTACTGGAAACACCATATATTTT
TRBJ1-2 | TRBD1 | TRBV7-6 | . | CASSLIGGGSYTF | TGTGCCAGCAGCTTAATAGGGGGCGGCAGCTACACCTTC
TRBJ2-7 | TRBD1 | TRBV19 | . | CASSPGTGLSYEQYF | TGTGCCAGTAGTCCCGGGACAGGACTCTCCTACGAGCAGTACTTC
TRBJ2-7 | TRBD2 | TRBV18 | . | CASSPVGGGFYEQYF | TGTGCCAGCTCACCGGTCGGGGGGGGGTTCTACGAGCAGTACTTC
TRBJ1-1 | . | TRBV4-2 | . | CASSQRRANTEAFF | TGTGCCAGCAGCCAGCGGAGAGCGAACACTGAAGCTTTCTTT
TRBJ2-1 | . | TRBV2 | . | CASSDPGPYNEQFF | TGTGCCAGCAGTGATCCTGGCCCCTACAATGAGCAGTTCTTC
TRBJ1-4 | TRBD1 | TRBV11-2 | few | CASSQGARGEKLFF | TGTGCCAGCAGCCAGGGGGCCCGGGGTGAAAAACTGTTTTTT
TRBJ2-7 | TRBD1 | TRBV19 | . | CASSLDRGTYEQYF | TGTGCCAGTAGTCTTGACAGGGGAACCTACGAGCAGTACTTC
TRBJ2-3 | TRBD1 | TRBV5-4 | . | CASSRNRGADTQYF | TGTGCCAGCAGCCGAAACAGGGGCGCAGATACGCAGTATTTT
TRBJ2-5 | . | TRBV7-9 | few | CASSSREKETQYF | TGTGCCAGCAGCTCCCGGGAGAAGGAGACCCAGTACTTC
TRBJ2-3 | . | TRBV15 | few | CATSRDPATRDTQYF | TGTGCCACCAGCAGAGACCCCGCCACACGAGATACGCAGTATTTT
TRBJ2-5 | TRBD2 | TRBV28 | . | CASSDTSGGGETQYF | TGTGCCAGCAGTGATACGAGCGGGGGAGGGGAGACCCAGTACTTC
TRBJ2-7 | . | TRBV6-5 | medium-sized | CASSYLRDSSYEQYF | TGTGCCAGCAGTTACCTCCGGGACTCCTCCTACGAGCAGTACTTC
TRBJ2-3 | . | TRBV6-1 | . | CASSEGGGTDTQYF | TGTGCCAGCAGTGAAGGGGGCGGCACAGATACGCAGTATTTT
TRBJ2-2 | . | TRBV2 | . | CASSSTPEGTNTGELFF | TGTGCCAGCAGCTCCACCCCCGAGGGAACGAACACCGGGGAGCTGTTTTTT
TRBJ2-7 | . | TRBV4-2 | . | CASSIGKTGTNIAYEQYF | TGTGCCAGCAGCATCGGGAAGACCGGGACAAACATCGCCTACGAGCAGTACTTC
TRBJ1-2 | . | TRBV28 | few | CASSLIGSLIVGGNYGYTF | TGTGCCAGCAGTCTTATTGGGAGCCTAATTGTCGGCGGTAACTATGGCTACACCTTC
TRBJ2-7 | . | TRBV4-3 | few | CASSQTVWSEQYF | TGCGCCAGCAGCCAAACAGTGTGGTCCGAGCAGTACTTC
TRBJ1-1 | . | TRBV30 | . | CAWSGREKFEAFF | TGTGCCTGGAGTGGCAGGGAAAAGTTTGAAGCTTTCTTT
TRBJ2-7 | . | TRBV5-6 | few | CASSLSEGDREQYF | TGTGCCAGCAGCCTCAGTGAAGGGGATCGGGAGCAGTACTTC
TRBJ2-7 | TRBD2 | TRBV4-1 | . | CASSQESLAGRYEQYF | TGCGCCAGCAGCCAAGAAAGTCTAGCGGGAAGATACGAGCAGTACTTC
TRBJ2-3 | . | TRBV7-9 | . | CASSLEGLALADTQYF | TGTGCCAGCAGCTTAGAAGGGCTAGCCTTGGCAGATACGCAGTATTTT
TRBJ2-3 | TRBD1 | TRBV15 | . | CATSSGQGPFLTQYF | TGTGCCACCAGCTCGGGACAGGGCCCGTTTCTTACGCAGTATTTT
TRBJ1-6 | . | TRBV7-6 | few | CASSLEGNSPLHF | TGTGCCAGCAGCTTAGAGGGGAATTCACCCCTCCACTTT
TRBJ1-2 | TRBD1 | TRBV5-6 | few | CASSRGQGAFIYGYTF | TGTGCCAGCAGTAGGGGACAGGGGGCATTTATCTATGGCTACACCTTC
TRBJ2-2 | TRBD2 | TRBV27 | few | CATRLAGVPGELFF | TGTGCCACGCGACTAGCGGGGGTACCCGGGGAGCTGTTTTTT
TRBJ2-7 | . | TRBV10-3 | medium-sized | CAISGGSSHEQYF | TGTGCCATCAGCGGGGGATCCTCCCATGAGCAGTACTTC
TRBJ2-3 | TRBD1 | TRBV27 | . | CASSPPGTGIDTQYF | TGTGCCAGCAGTCCGCCCGGGACAGGGATAGATACGCAGTATTTT
TRBJ1-1 | . | TRBV4-1 | . | CASSRWWTANTEAFF | TGCGCCAGCAGCCGATGGTGGACAGCGAACACTGAAGCTTTCTTT